Each of the 2 T cell receptor beta chains below was sequenced from the same sample in a study of shared clonotypes between healthy human individuals. Profiling relied on immunoSEQ multiplex PCR, and the TCRdb table lists in-frame clones only, not all of them. Among 400,000 to 500,000 clones listed, less than 80% were seen once. What was sequenced was PBMCs. These receptors all stem from a woman aged 40 to 50 in good health. Some clones in this sample may be carry-over from other donors' samples.

The chain combines TRBV7-2 with TRBJ2-7; 8 bases agree with TRBD1. The trim removed 5 bases at V and 6 bases at J, leaving 15 bases unmatched. This CDR3 contains 16 residues. The germline V gene has CDR1 SGHTA and CDR2 FQGNSA. The CDR3: CASSPGGGKREGEQYF. The CDR3 coding sequence is TGTGCCAGCAGCCCAGGGGGCGGGAAGAGAGAAGGCGAGCAGTACTTC.

The rearrangement joins TRBV5-4 to TRBJ1-2, with D uncertain. Germline loops: CDR1 SGHNT, CDR2 YYREEE (reference sequence). The CDR3 contains 15 residues. V was cut by 0 bases and J by 0 bases, with 9 bases left in between. The CDR3 loop is CASSLEAGANYGYTF. In DNA form, the CDR3 reads TGTGCCAGCAGCTTGGAGGCGGGAGCTAACTATGGCTACACCTTC.